This T cell receptor beta chain emerged from a study of T cells in Graves' hyperthyroidism and ophthalmopathy. The germline gives CDR1 DFQATT, CDR2 SNEGSKA (reference sequence). Between the trimmed V and J ends, which lost 5 bases and 7 bases, there was a span of 14 bases. The CDR3 loop spans 13 amino acids. Every diagnosis used clinical symptoms, serum thyroxine and TRAb, thyroid ultrasound and orbital computed tomography. PBMCs were sourced from roughly 10 ml fresh peripheral blood. At least ten counts were recorded for this clonotype. Its antigen is unknown. Amplified TCR beta CDR3 regions derived from RNA transcripts. RT-PCR in the first round (using the HTBI primer set) targeted the TCR CDR3. TCRdb processed the multiplex PCR reads anew with MiXCR; each CDR3 protein has one entry. This table has approximately 410,000 distinct CDR3 sequences, roughly 14% appearing once. Overall study results and limits: Clonotypes that were expanded in thyroid above 0.001 mostly appeared in blood too.

The V call is TRBV20-1, the J call TRBJ1-4; D may be TRBD1 (6 bases). The sequencing sample was made of blood. The TCR was taken from a man between 18 and 35 years old with Graves' ophthalmopathy. CDR3 DNA sequence: TGCAGTGCTGGGCTCGGGGGCAGTGAAAAACTGTTTTTT. Its protein is CSAGLGGSEKLFF.